These 29 T cell receptor beta chains were sequenced from one sample in a study of blood T cell repertoires in COVID-19. The protocol was immunoSEQ multiplex PCR, while the TCRdb copy is restricted to in-frame clones and leaves out a portion. The table lists 300,000 to 350,000 clones, about 88% of them singletons. Sequencing was done on a sample of PBMCs or T cells enriched from blood (not recorded which). These receptors originate from a woman aged 25 to 39 who had recovered from COVID-19.

This chain connects TRBV7-2 to TRBJ1-3; 8 positions agree with TRBD1. This CDR3 is 16 amino acids long. V gave up 5 bases and J gave up 3 bases; unmatched junction bases: 9. Germline assignment: CDR1 SGHTA and CDR2 FQGNSA. DNA of the CDR3: TGTGCCAGCAGCAGAGAGGCAGGGGGCTTTGGAAACACCATATATTTT. Its protein is CASSREAGGFGNTIYF. Using reference TRBV7-2 and TRBJ1-3 for the parts outside the CDR3, the full variable domain is GAGVSQSPSNKVTEKGKDVELRCDPISGHTALYWYRQSLGQGLEFLIYFQGNSAPDKSGLPSDRFSAERTGGSVSTLTIQRTQQEDSAVYLCASSREAGGFGNTIYFGEGSWLTVV.

This clone was picked up one time. CDR3 in amino acids: CASRNQDYYNEQFF. DNA of the CDR3: TGTGCCAGCAGGAACCAGGATTACTACAATGAGCAGTTCTTC. The chain has TRBV6-5 and TRBJ2-1; D uncertain. V lost 6 bases and J lost 3, with 12 bases in between. The CDR3 has 14 amino acids. Germline CDR1 and CDR2: MNHEY and SVGAGI.

The gene calls are TRBV19 and TRBJ1-2; 7 bases align to TRBD1. V gave up 1 base and J gave up 6 bases; unmatched junction bases: 11. Germline CDR1 is LNHDA and CDR2 is SQIVND (reference sequence). The CDR3 contains 16 residues. The CDR3 coding sequence is TGTGCCAGTAGTATAGGATTGGACAGGAGCCCCCATGGCTACACCTTC. It translates to CASSIGLDRSPHGYTF.

The rearrangement links TRBV11-2 to TRBJ2-7; 10 bases agree with TRBD1. The CDR3 has 14 residues. Germline V gene sequence: CDR1 SGHAT, CDR2 FQNNGV. The V segment lost 5 bases and the J segment 4 bases; nucleotides outside the gene matches: 5. CDR3 residues: CASSAPGQGYEQYF. The CDR3 DNA is TGTGCCAGCAGCGCTCCGGGACAGGGGTACGAGCAGTACTTC.

The chain uses TRBV5-6 and TRBJ1-1; 7 bases are shared with TRBD1. Trimming cost V 0 bases and J 1 base; bases outside gene matches: 6. The germline V gene encodes CDR1 SGHDT and CDR2 YYEEEE. The CDR3 is 16 amino acids. This CDR3 is CASSLGGQHANTEAFF. Written as DNA, the CDR3 is TGTGCCAGCAGCTTGGGGGGACAGCATGCGAACACTGAAGCTTTCTTT.

The V gene is TRBV3-1 (or the pseudogene TRBV3-2), the J gene TRBJ1-4, with 12 bases matching TRBD1. Germline-derived CDR1 and CDR2 are LGHDT and YNNKEL (reference sequence). There are 16 residues in the CDR3. J was trimmed by 3 bases and V by 3 bases; bases with no gene match: 2. CDR3 bases: TGTGCCAGCAGCCAGGGACAGGGGGCAGCTAATGAAAAACTGTTTTTT. Translation: CASSQGQGAANEKLFF.

V gene TRBV6-2 or TRBV6-3 combines with J gene TRBJ1-1; D is unresolved. V lost 0 bases, J lost 7 bases, and 6 bases lay in between. Germline V gene data show CDR1 as MNHEY and CDR2 as SVGEGT. This CDR3 spans 12 amino acids. The CDR3: CASSYSGVEAFF. DNA for the CDR3: TGTGCCAGCAGTTACTCAGGAGTTGAAGCTTTCTTT.

The J gene is TRBJ1-1, the V gene TRBV2; TRBD1 matches 9 bases. CDR3 length equals 15 residues. J was trimmed by 4 bases and V by 7 bases; bases with no gene match: 10. From germline, CDR1 is SNHLY and CDR2 FYNNEI. The CDR3 protein is CASTLEQGASTEAFF. CDR3 in DNA: TGTGCCAGCACCCTTGAACAGGGGGCGAGCACTGAAGCTTTCTTT.

A single count supports this clone. J is TRBJ2-7 and V is TRBV2; D is possibly TRBD1 (5 bases). The length of the CDR3 is 14 residues. The V gene lost 3 bases and the J gene lost 4 bases, with 13 bases spanning the gap. CDR1 is SNHLY and CDR2 is FYNNEI in the germline V gene. The CDR3 DNA reads TGTGCCAGCAGTGAGCAAAGGGGTGGGTACGAGCAGTACTTC. This gives the protein CASSEQRGGYEQYF.

Only one count was recorded for this clone. The chain employs TRBV5-5 and TRBJ2-1; maybe TRBD1 (6 bases). V was clipped by 0 bases and J by 7 bases, with 11 bases between them. Germline lookup yields CDR1 SGHKS and CDR2 YYEKEE (reference sequence). CDR3 size: 14 residues. The CDR3 loop is CASSLGQGLNEQFF. The CDR3 DNA follows: TGTGCCAGCAGCTTGGGGCAGGGGTTAAATGAGCAGTTCTTC.

This clone was found a few times. This sequence joins TRBV7-8 and TRBJ2-7; D not resolved. The CDR3 is made up of 14 amino acids. Per germline, CDR1 SGHVS and CDR2 FQNEAQ. The V gene lost 1 base and the J gene lost 3 bases, with 10 bases spanning the gap. For the CDR3, the DNA is TGTGCCAGCAGCTTAGGCGTCGATCGCTACGAGCAGTACTTC. Amino acids: CASSLGVDRYEQYF.

V and J are TRBV18 and TRBJ1-5, with D possibly matching TRBD1 (6 bases). CDR3 length: 16 residues. CDR1 is KGHSH and CDR2 is LQKENI in the germline V gene. V was shortened by 4 bases and J by 4 bases, with 17 bases between the two germline ends. In DNA form, the CDR3 reads TGTGCCAGCTCACAGGGGGTCGGGCAAGGAAATCAGCCCCAGCATTTT. Residues: CASSQGVGQGNQPQHF.

V is TRBV10-1 and J is TRBJ1-1; D not resolved. The CDR3 length is 15 residues. The ends were cut back, 5 bases at V and 1 base at J, with 14 bases in the middle. The germline CDR1 and CDR2 sequences are WNHNN and SYGVQD (reference sequence). CDR3 coding DNA: TGCGCCAGCAGTTTTGGCGACTCGGGGAACACTGAAGCTTTCTTT. Amino acids: CASSFGDSGNTEAFF.

The chain recombines TRBV2 with TRBJ2-6, with D possibly TRBD2 on 5 matching bases. V lost 7 bases to trimming and J lost 1 base, with 14 bases between them. This CDR3 region has 16 residues. Germline CDR1 and CDR2: SNHLY and FYNNEI. The CDR3 is CASTDPPGSGANVLTF. CDR3 nucleotides: TGTGCCAGCACGGACCCCCCGGGATCTGGGGCCAACGTCCTGACTTTC.

The chain links TRBV7-2 to TRBJ2-7; D is possibly TRBD2 (6 bases). The V gene's germline CDR1 is SGHTA and CDR2 FQGNSA. The CDR3 has 15 residues. The V end was cut by 5 bases, the J end by 3 bases, with 17 bases between. CDR3: CASSPRIRGSYEQYF. The CDR3 DNA reads TGTGCCAGCAGCCCCCGTATACGGGGGAGCTACGAGCAGTACTTC.

In its sample, this clone was seen a few times. V gene TRBV19 combines with J gene TRBJ2-5; D may be TRBD1 (7 bases). The germline V gene encodes CDR1 LNHDA and CDR2 SQIVND (reference sequence). V was trimmed by 6 bases and J by 1 base, leaving 12 bases between them. The CDR3 sequence is 14 residues long. The CDR3 reads CASSFQGGQETQYF. The CDR3 bases are TGTGCCAGTAGCTTCCAGGGGGGCCAAGAGACCCAGTACTTC.

The chain carries TRBV6-6 and TRBJ1-2; D might be TRBD1 (6 bases). Trimming left V 5 bases short and J 4 bases short, with 14 bases between. CDR3 size: 14 residues. Germline CDR1 MNHNY, CDR2 SVGAGI (reference sequence). Here the CDR3 DNA reads TGTGCCAGCAGTGCGAACAGGGCCGTCTATGGCTACACCTTC. Its translation is CASSANRAVYGYTF.

V and J are TRBV2 and TRBJ1-5; 7 bases fit TRBD1. The V gene end was trimmed by 3 bases and the J gene end by 4 bases; junction bases not matched to a gene: 9. Germline CDR1 and CDR2: SNHLY and FYNNEI. The CDR3 is made up of 16 amino acids. The DNA for the CDR3 is TGTGCCAGCAGTGAGGACCGACAGGGTAGGAATCAGCCCCAGCATTTT. Its protein is CASSEDRQGRNQPQHF.

This clone turned up a few times. This chain's CDR3 is CASSSGGGPGSGGEQYF. The CDR3 DNA follows: TGTGCCAGCAGCAGTGGGGGGGGACCGGGGAGCGGTGGCGAGCAGTACTTC. V usage is TRBV2 and J usage is TRBJ2-7, with TRBD2 matching over 7 bases. Germline V gene data show CDR1 as SNHLY and CDR2 as FYNNEI. Germline trimming cut 6 bases from V and 6 bases from J; bases unmatched to any gene: 20. The CDR3 has 17 amino acids. Variable domain in full (rest from reference TRBV2 and TRBJ2-7): EPEVTQTPSHQVTQMGQEVILRCVPISNHLYFYWYRQILGQKVEFLVSFYNNEISEKSEIFDDQFSVERPDGSNFTLKIRSTKLEDSAMYFCASSSGGGPGSGGEQYFGPGTRLTVT.

With respect to this clone: Other DNA sequences in this sample translate to the same CDR3. The chain couples TRBV28 to TRBJ1-2; possibly TRBD1 for D (6 bases). The V gene lost 6 bases and the J gene lost 4 bases, with 9 bases spanning the gap. The CDR3 loop spans 12 amino acids. Germline V gene sequence: CDR1 MDHEN, CDR2 SYDVKM. This CDR3 reads CASSLTGYGYTF. In DNA, the CDR3 is TGTGCCAGCAGCCTGACAGGCTATGGCTACACCTTC.

The CDR3 nucleotides are TGTGCCAGCTCGGCCAAACGTTCGGGGGGCTCCTACGAGCAGTACTTC. Its protein is CASSAKRSGGSYEQYF. This chain joins TRBV2 and TRBJ2-7; 7 nucleotides align to TRBD2. Looked up from germline, CDR1 is SNHLY and CDR2 is FYNNEI. The V and J ends lost 8 bases and 0 bases, in that order; junction bases with no gene match: 13. This CDR3 is 16 amino acids long.

This clone was counted a single time. The V call is TRBV3-1 (or the pseudogene TRBV3-2), the J call TRBJ2-5; 8 bases are a match to TRBD1. The V gene end was trimmed by 1 base and the J gene end by 5 bases; junction bases not matched to a gene: 12. Germline lookup yields CDR1 LGHDT and CDR2 YNNKEL (reference sequence). This CDR3 has 17 amino acids. CDR3 in DNA: TGTGCCAGCAGCCAAGGGTTGACAGGGGTGGTAGGTGAGACCCAGTACTTC. As protein: CASSQGLTGVVGETQYF.

V is TRBV7-8 and J is TRBJ2-7; 7 bases match TRBD1. V lost 1 base and J lost 2; bases outside the gene matches: 5. From germline, CDR1 is SGHVS and CDR2 FQNEAQ. The CDR3 covers 15 residues. DNA for the CDR3: TGTGCCAGCAGCTTAGTAGGGACAGTCACCTACGAGCAGTACTTC. It translates to CASSLVGTVTYEQYF. The whole variable domain, filled in from reference TRBV7-8 and TRBJ2-7, reads GAGVSQSPRYKVAKRGQDVALRCDPISGHVSLFWYQQALGQGPEFLTYFQNEAQLDKSGLPSDRFFAERPEGSVSTLKIQRTQQEDSAVYLCASSLVGTVTYEQYFGPGTRLTVT.

The DNA for the CDR3 is TGTGCCAGCAGTTTATGGGTAGGGGGCATCAACGAGCAGTACTTC. This translates into CASSLWVGGINEQYF. V and J are TRBV28 and TRBJ2-7; 7 bases match TRBD1. Germline lookup yields CDR1 MDHEN and CDR2 SYDVKM. The CDR3 covers 15 residues. V was clipped by 0 bases and J by 5 bases; unmatched bases: 7.

V is TRBV7-2 and J is TRBJ1-2, with TRBD1 identical over 7 bases. The germline gives CDR1 SGHTA, CDR2 FQGNSA. This CDR3 comprises 14 residues. Germline trimming cut 5 bases from V and 4 bases from J; bases unmatched to any gene: 7. CDR3 coding DNA: TGTGCCAGCAGCCCGCCGGGACAGTTCTATGGCTACACCTTC. This codes for CASSPPGQFYGYTF.

Remarks on this clone: The DNA is left out, because the CDR3 cannot be placed on it with certainty; the CDR3 is given as TCRdb lists it. The V gene is TRBV21-1, the J gene TRBJ1-3; TRBD1, the D gene given by the table, was not confirmed from the DNA. TRBV21-1 is an annotated pseudogene. Both ends counted, the CDR3 spans 19 residues. This CDR3 reads CASKGTGLNGVALGNTIYF.

The rearrangement links TRBV5-1 to TRBJ2-1; TRBD1 is a possible D gene (6 bases). V was shortened by 3 bases and J by 0 bases, with 13 bases between the two germline ends. Per the germline V gene, CDR1 is SGHRS and CDR2 is YFSETQ. The CDR3 is 16 amino acids. CDR3 sequence (DNA): TGCGCCAGCAGCTCAACAGGGACGAGCTCCTACAATGAGCAGTTCTTC. Translating it yields CASSSTGTSSYNEQFF.

CDR3 nucleotide sequence: TGTGCCAGCAGTTTATCTTGGCAGGGAAGCAATCAGCCCCAGCATTTT. Translated: CASSLSWQGSNQPQHF. The J gene is TRBJ1-5, the V gene TRBV28, with a possible D match to TRBD1 (5 bases). CDR1 and CDR2 (germline): MDHEN, SYDVKM. This CDR3 is 16 amino acids long. V was cut by 1 base and J by 1 base, with 11 bases left in between.

The rearrangement uses TRBV5-6 and TRBJ1-4; maybe TRBD1 (6 bases). This CDR3 has 13 amino acids. From germline, CDR1 is SGHDT and CDR2 YYEEEE. V was trimmed by 7 bases and J by 10 bases, leaving 17 bases between them. The CDR3 spells CASETGFNGKLFF. The CDR3 nucleotides are TGTGCCAGCGAAACAGGGTTCAACGGAAAACTGTTTTTT.